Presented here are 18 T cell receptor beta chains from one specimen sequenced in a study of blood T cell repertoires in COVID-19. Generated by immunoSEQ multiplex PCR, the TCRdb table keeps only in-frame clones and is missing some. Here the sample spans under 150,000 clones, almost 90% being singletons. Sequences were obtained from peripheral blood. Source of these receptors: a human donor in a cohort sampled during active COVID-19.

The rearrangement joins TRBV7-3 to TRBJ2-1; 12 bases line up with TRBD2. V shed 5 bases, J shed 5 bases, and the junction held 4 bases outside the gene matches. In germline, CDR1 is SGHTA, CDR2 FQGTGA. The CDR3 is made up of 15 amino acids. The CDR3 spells CASSRTSGGNNEQFF. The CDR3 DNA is TGTGCCAGCAGCCGAACTAGCGGGGGGAACAATGAGCAGTTCTTC.

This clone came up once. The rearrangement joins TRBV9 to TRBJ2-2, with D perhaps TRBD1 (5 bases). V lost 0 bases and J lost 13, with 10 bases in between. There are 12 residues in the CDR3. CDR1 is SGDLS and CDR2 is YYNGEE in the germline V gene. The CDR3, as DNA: TGTGCCAGCAGCGTAGAGCAGGGCTCGCTGTTTTTT. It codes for CASSVEQGSLFF.

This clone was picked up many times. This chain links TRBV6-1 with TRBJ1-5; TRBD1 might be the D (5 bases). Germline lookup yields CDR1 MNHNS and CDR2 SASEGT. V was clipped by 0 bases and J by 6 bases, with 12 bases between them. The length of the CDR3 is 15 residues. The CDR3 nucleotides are TGTGCCAGCAGTGAAGCGGTGGGGGGATTTCAGCCCCAGCATTTT. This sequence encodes CASSEAVGGFQPQHF.

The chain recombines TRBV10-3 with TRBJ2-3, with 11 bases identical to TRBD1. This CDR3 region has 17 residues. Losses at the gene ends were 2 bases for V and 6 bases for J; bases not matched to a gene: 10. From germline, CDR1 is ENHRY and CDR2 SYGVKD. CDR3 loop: CAISEPTRTGGADTQYF. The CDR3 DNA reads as TGTGCCATCAGTGAGCCGACCCGGACAGGGGGCGCGGATACGCAGTATTTT.

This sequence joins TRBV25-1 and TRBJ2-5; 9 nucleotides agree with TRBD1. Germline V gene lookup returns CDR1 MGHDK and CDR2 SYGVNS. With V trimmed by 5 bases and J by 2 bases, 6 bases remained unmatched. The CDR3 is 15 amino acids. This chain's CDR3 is CASSHPGTGQETQYF. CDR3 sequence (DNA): TGTGCCAGCAGTCACCCCGGGACAGGGCAAGAGACCCAGTACTTC.

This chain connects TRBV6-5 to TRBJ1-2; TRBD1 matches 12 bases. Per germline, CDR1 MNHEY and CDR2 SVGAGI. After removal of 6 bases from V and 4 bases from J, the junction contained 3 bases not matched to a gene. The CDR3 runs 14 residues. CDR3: CASRGTGGVYGYTF. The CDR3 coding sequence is TGTGCCAGCAGGGGGACAGGGGGCGTCTATGGCTACACCTTC.

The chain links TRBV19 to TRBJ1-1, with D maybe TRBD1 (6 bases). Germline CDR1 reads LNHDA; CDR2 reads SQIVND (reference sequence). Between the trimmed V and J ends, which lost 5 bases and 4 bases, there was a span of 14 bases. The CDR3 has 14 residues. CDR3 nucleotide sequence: TGTGCCAGTAGTTCCCCAGGGGCAGGCACTGAAGCTTTCTTT. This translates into CASSSPGAGTEAFF.

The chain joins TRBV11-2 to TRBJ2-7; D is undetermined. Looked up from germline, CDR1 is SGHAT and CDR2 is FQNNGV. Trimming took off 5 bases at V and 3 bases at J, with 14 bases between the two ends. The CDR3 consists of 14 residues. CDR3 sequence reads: CASSRRGTYYEQYF. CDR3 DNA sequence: TGTGCCAGCAGCCGTCGCGGCACCTACTACGAGCAGTACTTC. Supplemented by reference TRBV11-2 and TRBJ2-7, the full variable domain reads EAGVAQSPRYKIIEKRQSVAFWCNPISGHATLYWYQQILGQGPKLLIQFQNNGVVDDSQLPKDRFSAERLKGVDSTLKIQPAKLEDSAVYLCASSRRGTYYEQYFGPGTRLTVT.

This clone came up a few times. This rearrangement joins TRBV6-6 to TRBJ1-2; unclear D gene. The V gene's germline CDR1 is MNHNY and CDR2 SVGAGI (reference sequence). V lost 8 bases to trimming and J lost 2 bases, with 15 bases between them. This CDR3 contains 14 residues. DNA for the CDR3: TGTGCCAGCCAACTAGGAGGACGGAACTATGGCTACACCTTC. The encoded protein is CASQLGGRNYGYTF.

CDR3 amino acids: CASSLGLPGQFYSTGNTIYF. In DNA, the CDR3 is TGTGCCAGCAGTTTGGGTCTCCCGGGACAGTTTTATTCCACTGGAAACACCATATATTTT. The J gene is TRBJ1-3, the V gene TRBV28; 7 bases map to TRBD1. Germline V gene lookup returns CDR1 MDHEN and CDR2 SYDVKM. J gave up 2 bases and V 3 bases, and 19 bases lay outside the gene matches. CDR3 length: 20 residues.

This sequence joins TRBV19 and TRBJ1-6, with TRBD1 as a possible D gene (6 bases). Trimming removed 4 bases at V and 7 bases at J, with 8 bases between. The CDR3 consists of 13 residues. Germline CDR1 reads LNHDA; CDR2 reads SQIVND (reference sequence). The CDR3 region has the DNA TGTGCCAGTAGTACCACAGGGAATTCACCCCTCCACTTT. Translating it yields CASSTTGNSPLHF.

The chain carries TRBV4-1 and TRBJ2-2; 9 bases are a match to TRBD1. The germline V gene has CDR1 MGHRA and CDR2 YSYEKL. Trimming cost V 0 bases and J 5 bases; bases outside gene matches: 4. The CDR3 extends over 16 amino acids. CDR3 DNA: TGCGCCAGCAGCCAAGATCTGGGACAGGGAACCGGGGAGCTGTTTTTT. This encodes CASSQDLGQGTGELFF.

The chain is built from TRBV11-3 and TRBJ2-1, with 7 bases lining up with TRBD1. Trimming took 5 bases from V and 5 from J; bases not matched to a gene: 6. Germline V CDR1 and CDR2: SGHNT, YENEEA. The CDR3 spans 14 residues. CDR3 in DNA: TGTGCCAGCAGCGAAAGACAGGGCCACAATGAGCAGTTCTTC. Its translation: CASSERQGHNEQFF. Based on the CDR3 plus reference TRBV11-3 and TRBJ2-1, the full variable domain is EAGVVQSPRYKIIEKKQPVAFWCNPISGHNTLYWYLQNLGQGPELLIRYENEEAVDDSQLPKDRFSAERLKGVDSTLKIQPAELGDSAVYLCASSERQGHNEQFFGPGTRLTVL.

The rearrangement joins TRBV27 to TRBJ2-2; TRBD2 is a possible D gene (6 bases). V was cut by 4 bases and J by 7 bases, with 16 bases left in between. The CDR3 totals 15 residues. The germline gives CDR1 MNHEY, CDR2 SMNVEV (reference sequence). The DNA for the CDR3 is TGTGCCAGCAGTTCAGGGAGGACTATCGTCGGGGAGCTGTTTTTT. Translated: CASSSGRTIVGELFF.

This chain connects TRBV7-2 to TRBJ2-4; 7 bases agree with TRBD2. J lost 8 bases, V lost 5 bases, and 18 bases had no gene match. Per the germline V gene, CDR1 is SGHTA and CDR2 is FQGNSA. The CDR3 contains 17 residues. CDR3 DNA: TGTGCCAGCAGCCCCCGGGCCCTAGCGGCCCAAGGGGACATTCAGTACTTC. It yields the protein CASSPRALAAQGDIQYF.

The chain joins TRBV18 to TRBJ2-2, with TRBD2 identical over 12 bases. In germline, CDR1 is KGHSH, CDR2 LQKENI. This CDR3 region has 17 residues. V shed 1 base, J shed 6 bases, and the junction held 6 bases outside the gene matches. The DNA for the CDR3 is TGTGCCAGCTCACCACGGGAGACTAGCGGGGGCTCCGGGGAGCTGTTTTTT. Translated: CASSPRETSGGSGELFF.

The CDR3 region is CASSRGPGAEAFF. CDR3 nucleotide sequence: TGTGCCAGCAGCCGCGGGCCGGGGGCTGAAGCTTTCTTT. The chain recombines TRBV4-2 with TRBJ1-1, with D possibly TRBD1 on 5 matching bases. V lost 4 bases to trimming and J lost 6 bases, with 12 bases between them. Germline V gene data show CDR1 as LGHNA and CDR2 as YNFKEQ. The CDR3 is 13 residues long.

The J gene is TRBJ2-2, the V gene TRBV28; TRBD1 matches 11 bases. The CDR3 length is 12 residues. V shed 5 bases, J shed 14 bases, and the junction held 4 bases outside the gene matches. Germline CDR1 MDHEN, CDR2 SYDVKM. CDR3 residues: CASSRTGGELFF. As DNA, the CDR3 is TGTGCCAGCAGTCGGACAGGGGGCGAACTGTTTTTT.